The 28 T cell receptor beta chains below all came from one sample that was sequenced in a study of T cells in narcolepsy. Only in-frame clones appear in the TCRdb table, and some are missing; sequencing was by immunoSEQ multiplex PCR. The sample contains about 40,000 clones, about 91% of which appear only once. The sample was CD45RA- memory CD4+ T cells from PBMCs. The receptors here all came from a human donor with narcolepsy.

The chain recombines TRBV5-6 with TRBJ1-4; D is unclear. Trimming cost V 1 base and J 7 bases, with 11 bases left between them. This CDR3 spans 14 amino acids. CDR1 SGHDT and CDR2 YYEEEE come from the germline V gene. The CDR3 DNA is TGTGCCAGCAGCTTGTGGAGTACGGGTGAAAAACTGTTTTTT. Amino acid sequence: CASSLWSTGEKLFF.

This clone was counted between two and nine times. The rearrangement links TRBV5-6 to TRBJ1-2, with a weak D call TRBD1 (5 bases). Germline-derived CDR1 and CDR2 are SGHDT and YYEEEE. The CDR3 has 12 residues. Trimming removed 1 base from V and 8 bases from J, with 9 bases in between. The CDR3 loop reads CASSLRRDGYTF. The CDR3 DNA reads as TGTGCCAGCAGCTTGCGCAGGGACGGCTACACCTTC.

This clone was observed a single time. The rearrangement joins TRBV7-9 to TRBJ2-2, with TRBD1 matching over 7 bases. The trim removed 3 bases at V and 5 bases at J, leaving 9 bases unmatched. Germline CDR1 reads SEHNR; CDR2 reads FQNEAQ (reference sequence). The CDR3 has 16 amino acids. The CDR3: CASSFLYRGETGELFF. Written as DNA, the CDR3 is TGTGCCAGCAGCTTCTTGTACAGGGGAGAAACCGGGGAGCTGTTTTTT.

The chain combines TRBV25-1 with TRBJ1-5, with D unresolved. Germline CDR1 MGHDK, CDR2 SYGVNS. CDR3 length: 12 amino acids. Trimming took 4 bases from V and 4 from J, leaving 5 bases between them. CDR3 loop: CASSVGNQPQHF. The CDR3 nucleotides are TGTGCCAGCAGTGTTGGAAATCAGCCCCAGCATTTT.

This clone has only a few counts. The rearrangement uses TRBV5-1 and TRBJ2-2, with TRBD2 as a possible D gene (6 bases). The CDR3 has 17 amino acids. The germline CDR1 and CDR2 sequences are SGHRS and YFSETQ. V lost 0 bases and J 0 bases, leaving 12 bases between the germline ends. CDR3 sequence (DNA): TGCGCCAGCAGCTTGGGCCGGACTAACGCGAACACCGGGGAGCTGTTTTTT. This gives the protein CASSLGRTNANTGELFF.

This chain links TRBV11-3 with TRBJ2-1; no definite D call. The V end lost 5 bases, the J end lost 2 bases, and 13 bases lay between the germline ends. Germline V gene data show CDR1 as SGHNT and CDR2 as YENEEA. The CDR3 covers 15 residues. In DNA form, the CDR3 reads TGTGCCAGCAGCCTAGGGTTCTCCGCCTACAATGAGCAGTTCTTC. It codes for CASSLGFSAYNEQFF. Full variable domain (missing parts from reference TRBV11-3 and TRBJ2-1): EAGVVQSPRYKIIEKKQPVAFWCNPISGHNTLYWYLQNLGQGPELLIRYENEEAVDDSQLPKDRFSAERLKGVDSTLKIQPAELGDSAVYLCASSLGFSAYNEQFFGPGTRLTVL.

CDR3 loop: CASSQTTGGEGYEQYF. CDR3 nucleotides: TGCGCCAGCAGCCAGACGACAGGGGGAGAGGGGTACGAGCAGTACTTC. The chain has TRBV5-1 and TRBJ2-7; 9 nucleotides align to TRBD1. The CDR3 loop spans 16 amino acids. The V and J ends lost 4 bases and 4 bases, in that order; junction bases with no gene match: 12. In germline, CDR1 is SGHRS, CDR2 YFSETQ.

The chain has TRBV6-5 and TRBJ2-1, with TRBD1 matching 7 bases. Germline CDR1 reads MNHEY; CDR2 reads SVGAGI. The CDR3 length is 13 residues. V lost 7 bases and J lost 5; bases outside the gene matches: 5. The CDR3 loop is CASKGAVNNEQFF. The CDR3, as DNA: TGTGCCAGCAAGGGGGCGGTCAACAATGAGCAGTTCTTC.

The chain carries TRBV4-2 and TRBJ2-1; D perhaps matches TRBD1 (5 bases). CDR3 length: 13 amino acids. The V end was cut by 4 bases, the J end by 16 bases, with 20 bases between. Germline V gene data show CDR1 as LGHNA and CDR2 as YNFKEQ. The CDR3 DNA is TGTGCCAGCAGCCGCGAAGGTAACTCCCAGGGTTTCTTC. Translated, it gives CASSREGNSQGFF.

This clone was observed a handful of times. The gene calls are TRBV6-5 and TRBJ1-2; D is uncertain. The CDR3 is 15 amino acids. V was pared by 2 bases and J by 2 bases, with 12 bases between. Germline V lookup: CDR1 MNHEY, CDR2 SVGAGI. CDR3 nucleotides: TGTGCCAGCAGTTACCTGGCAGGAGCCAACTATGGCTACACCTTC. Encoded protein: CASSYLAGANYGYTF.

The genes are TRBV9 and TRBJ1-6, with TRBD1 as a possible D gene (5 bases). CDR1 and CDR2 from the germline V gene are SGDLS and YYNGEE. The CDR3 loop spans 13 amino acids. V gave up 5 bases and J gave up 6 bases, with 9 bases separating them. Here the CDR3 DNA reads TGTGCCAGCAGTCCAGGGCCTAATTCACCCCTCCACTTT. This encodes CASSPGPNSPLHF.

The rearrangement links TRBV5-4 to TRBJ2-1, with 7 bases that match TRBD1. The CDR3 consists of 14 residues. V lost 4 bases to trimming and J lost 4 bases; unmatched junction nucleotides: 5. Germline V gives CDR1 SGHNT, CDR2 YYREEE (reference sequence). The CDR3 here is CASSRGQTYNEQFF. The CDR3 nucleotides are TGTGCCAGCAGCAGGGGACAGACTTACAATGAGCAGTTCTTC.

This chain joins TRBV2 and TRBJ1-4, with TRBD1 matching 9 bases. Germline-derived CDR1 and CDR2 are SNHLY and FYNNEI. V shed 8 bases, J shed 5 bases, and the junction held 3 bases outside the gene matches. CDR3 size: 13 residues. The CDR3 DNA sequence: TGTGCCAGCGGGACAGGGAGGAATGAAAAACTGTTTTTT. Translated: CASGTGRNEKLFF.

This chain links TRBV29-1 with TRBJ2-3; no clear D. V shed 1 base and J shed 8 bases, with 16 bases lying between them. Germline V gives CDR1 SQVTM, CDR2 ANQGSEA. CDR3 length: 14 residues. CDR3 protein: CSVEAAGPSVTQYF. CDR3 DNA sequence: TGCAGCGTTGAAGCGGCCGGACCTTCCGTTACGCAGTATTTT.

The CDR3 sequence is CASSRSLRGGTDTQYF. In DNA form, the CDR3 reads TGTGCCAGCAGTCGTTCCCTCAGGGGTGGCACAGATACGCAGTATTTT. V and J are TRBV6-6 and TRBJ2-3; tentative D call: TRBD1 (6 bases). The CDR3 has 16 residues. Germline assignment: CDR1 MNHNY and CDR2 SVGAGI (reference sequence). Trimming pared 5 bases from V and 1 base from J, leaving 16 bases between.

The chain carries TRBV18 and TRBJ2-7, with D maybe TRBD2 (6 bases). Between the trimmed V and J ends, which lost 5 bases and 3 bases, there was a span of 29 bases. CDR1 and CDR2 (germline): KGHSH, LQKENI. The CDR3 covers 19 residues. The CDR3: CASSSDRPRGLGSSYEQYF. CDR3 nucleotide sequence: TGTGCCAGCTCATCAGACCGGCCCCGGGGACTTGGTTCGAGCTACGAGCAGTACTTC.

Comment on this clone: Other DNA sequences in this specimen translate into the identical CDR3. The CDR3 DNA is TGTGCCAGTAGTCTCGCCTCTAACTATGGCTACACCTTC. Its translation: CASSLASNYGYTF. This chain joins TRBV19 and TRBJ1-2; the D is unclear. The CDR3 loop spans 13 amino acids. CDR1 is LNHDA and CDR2 is SQIVND in the germline V gene (reference sequence). V shed 5 bases and J shed 0 bases, with 7 bases lying between them. Full variable domain (missing parts from reference TRBV19 and TRBJ1-2): DGGITQSPKYLFRKEGQNVTLSCEQNLNHDAMYWYRQDPGQGLRLIYYSQIVNDFQKGDIAEGYSVSREKKESFPLTVTSAQKNPTAFYLCASSLASNYGYTFGSGTRLTVV.

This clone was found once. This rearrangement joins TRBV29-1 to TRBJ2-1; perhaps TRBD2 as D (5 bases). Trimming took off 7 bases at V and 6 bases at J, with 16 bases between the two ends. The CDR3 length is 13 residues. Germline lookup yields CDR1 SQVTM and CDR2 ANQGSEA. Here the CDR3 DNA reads TGCAGCGCCGGAGAGGGAGTCTTCAATGAGCAGTTCTTC. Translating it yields CSAGEGVFNEQFF.

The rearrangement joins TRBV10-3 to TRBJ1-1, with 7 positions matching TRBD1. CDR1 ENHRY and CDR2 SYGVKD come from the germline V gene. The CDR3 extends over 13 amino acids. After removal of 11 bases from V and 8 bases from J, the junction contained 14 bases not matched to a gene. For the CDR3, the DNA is TGTGCCGTATCCAAAACAGGGGAAGGGGAAGCTTTCTTT. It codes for CAVSKTGEGEAFF.

The CDR3 protein is CASSLGQNYEQYF. In nucleotides, the CDR3 is TGTGCCAGCAGCTTAGGACAGAACTACGAGCAGTACTTC. This chain uses TRBV7-8 with TRBJ2-7; D may be TRBD1 (5 bases). The CDR3 totals 13 residues. V was shortened by 1 base and J by 3 bases, with 7 bases between the two germline ends. CDR1 SGHVS and CDR2 FQNEAQ come from the germline V gene. The full variable domain, completed using reference TRBV7-8 and TRBJ2-7, is GAGVSQSPRYKVAKRGQDVALRCDPISGHVSLFWYQQALGQGPEFLTYFQNEAQLDKSGLPSDRFFAERPEGSVSTLKIQRTQQEDSAVYLCASSLGQNYEQYFGPGTRLTVT.

CDR3 region: CASSIPQGAGQPQHF. The DNA for the CDR3 is TGTGCCAGTAGTATCCCCCAGGGGGCAGGTCAGCCCCAGCATTTT. V is TRBV19 and J is TRBJ1-5; 8 bases map to TRBD1. The CDR3 spans 15 residues. V trimming: 3 bases; J trimming: 6 bases; junction bases outside the gene matches: 7. Germline V gives CDR1 LNHDA, CDR2 SQIVND (reference sequence).

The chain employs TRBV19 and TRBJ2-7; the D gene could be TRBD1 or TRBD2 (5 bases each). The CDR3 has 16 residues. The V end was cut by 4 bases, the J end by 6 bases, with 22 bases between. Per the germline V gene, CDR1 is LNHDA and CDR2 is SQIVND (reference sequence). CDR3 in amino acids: CASSRDHDVSSREQYF. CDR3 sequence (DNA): TGTGCCAGTAGTAGGGACCACGACGTCTCGAGTCGCGAGCAGTACTTC.

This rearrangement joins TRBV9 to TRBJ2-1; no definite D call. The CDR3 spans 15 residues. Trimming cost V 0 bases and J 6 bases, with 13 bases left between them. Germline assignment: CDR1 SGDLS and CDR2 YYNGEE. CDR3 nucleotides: TGTGCCAGCAGCGTAGGACGCGTGCGCGGCAATGAGCAGTTCTTC. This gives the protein CASSVGRVRGNEQFF.

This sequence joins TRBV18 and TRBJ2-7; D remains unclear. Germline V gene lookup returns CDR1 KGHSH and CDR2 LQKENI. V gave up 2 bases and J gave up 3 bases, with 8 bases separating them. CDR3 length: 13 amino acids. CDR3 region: CASSPGNDYEQYF. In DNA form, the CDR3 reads TGTGCCAGCTCACCAGGGAACGACTACGAGCAGTACTTC.

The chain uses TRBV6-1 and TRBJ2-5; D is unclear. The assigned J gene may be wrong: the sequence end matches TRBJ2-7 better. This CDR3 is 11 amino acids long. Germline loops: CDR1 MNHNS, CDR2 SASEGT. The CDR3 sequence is CASSTPYEQYF. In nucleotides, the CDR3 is TGTGCCAGCAGTACCCCCTACGAGCAGTACTTC.

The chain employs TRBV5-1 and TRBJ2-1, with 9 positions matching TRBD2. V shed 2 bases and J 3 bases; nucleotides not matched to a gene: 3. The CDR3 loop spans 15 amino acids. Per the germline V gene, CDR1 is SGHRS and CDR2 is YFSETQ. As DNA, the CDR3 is TGCGCCAGCAGCTTCCAGCGGGGGGACTACAATGAGCAGTTCTTC. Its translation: CASSFQRGDYNEQFF.

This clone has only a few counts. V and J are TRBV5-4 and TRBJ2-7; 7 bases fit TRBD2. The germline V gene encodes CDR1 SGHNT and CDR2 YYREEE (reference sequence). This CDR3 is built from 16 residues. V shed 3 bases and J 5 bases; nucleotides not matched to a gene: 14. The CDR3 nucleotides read TGTGCCAGCAGCTCCGCGGTGGGGGGGAATCTCAACGAGCAGTACTTC. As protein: CASSSAVGGNLNEQYF.

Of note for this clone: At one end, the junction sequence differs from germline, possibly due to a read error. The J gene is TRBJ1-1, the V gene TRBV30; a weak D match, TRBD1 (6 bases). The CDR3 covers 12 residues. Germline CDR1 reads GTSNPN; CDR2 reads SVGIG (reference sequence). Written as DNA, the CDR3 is TGCCTGGGGGGGCAGCTGAACACTGAAGCTTTCTTT. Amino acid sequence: CLGGQLNTEAFF.